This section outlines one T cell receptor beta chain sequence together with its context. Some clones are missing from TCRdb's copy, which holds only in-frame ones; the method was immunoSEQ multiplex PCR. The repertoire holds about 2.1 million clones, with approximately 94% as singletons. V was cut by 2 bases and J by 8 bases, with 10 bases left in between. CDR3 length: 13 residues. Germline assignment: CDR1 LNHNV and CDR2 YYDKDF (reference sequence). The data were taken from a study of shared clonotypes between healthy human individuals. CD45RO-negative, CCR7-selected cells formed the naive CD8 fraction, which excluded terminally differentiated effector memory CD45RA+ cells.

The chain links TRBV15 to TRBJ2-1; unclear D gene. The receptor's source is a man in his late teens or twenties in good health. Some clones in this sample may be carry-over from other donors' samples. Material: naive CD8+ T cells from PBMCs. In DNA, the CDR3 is TGTGCCACCAGCAGACTCGAGCGAGATGAGCAGTTCTTC. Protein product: CATSRLERDEQFF.